Described below is a single T cell receptor (beta chain) sequence and its context. Its cognate antigen is unknown. Germline-derived CDR1 and CDR2 are SQVTM and ANQGSEA. This CDR3 contains 14 residues. The J segment lost 9 bases and the V segment lost 4 bases, leaving 4 bases of the junction unmatched. Unique-molecular-identifier-tagged TCR beta cDNA libraries were used. TCRdb used MiXCR to reprocess the PCR reads, holding one entry per CDR3 protein. Of hundreds of thousands of distinct CDR3 sequences listed, over 45% are singletons. These data originate in a study of post-analysis software for immune sequencing data. Broader study findings: The five TRBV segments detected at higher frequency in patients than in controls included TRBV5-6, TRBV5-1 and TRBV20-1. Those samples that were prepared in the same batch co-clustered strongly by F measure.

The sample was blood. The rearrangement uses TRBV29-1 and TRBJ2-1; TRBD2 agrees at 15 bases. This clonotype was sampled from a girl aged 2 to 10 with multiple sclerosis. CDR3: CSVVGLAGGREQFF. The CDR3 DNA is TGCAGCGTTGTAGGACTAGCGGGGGGGCGTGAGCAGTTCTTC.